This T cell receptor beta chain was retrieved from a study of blood T cells in healthy people across ages. The germline gives CDR1 MDHEN, CDR2 SYDVKM. The CDR3 is 17 residues long. To note about this clonotype: Mismatch with germline at one junction end may stem from a read error.

The second PCR ran roughly 7 to 11 cycles with a sample-barcoded 5' primer and J-beta primers. TCRdb called the 5' RACE reads again in MiXCR, with one record for every CDR3 protein. The sample has 1 million or so distinct CDR3 sequences; 20% to 25% are singletons. No fewer than 5.5 micrograms of total RNA were isolated from every sample. The same sample was also studied in work on T cells of mothers and their children.

The chain links TRBV28 to TRBJ2-7; 7 bases are a match to TRBD1. The sequence derives from a girl aged 2 to 9 in good health. Specimen: blood. The CDR3 coding sequence is TGTGCCAGCAGTACGTACCGGAGGACAGGTGACATCTACGGGCAGTACTTC. Translated: CASSTYRRTGDIYGQYF.